One sample yielded the 27 T cell receptor beta chains listed below, sequenced in a study of T cell responses to AZD1222 COVID-19 vaccine. Produced via immunoSEQ multiplex PCR; TCRdb's table is partial and in-frame only. The repertoire holds hundreds of thousands of clones, under 95% seen once, with roughly 1% in the top ten. This specimen consisted of peripheral blood, obtained on day 0 of MenACWY control vaccination. All receptors derive from an adult in good health.

The chain couples TRBV5-5 to TRBJ1-5; TRBD1 aligns across 7 bases. The J segment lost 4 bases and the V segment lost 1 base, leaving 5 bases of the junction unmatched. CDR3 length equals 15 residues. Germline V gene sequence: CDR1 SGHKS, CDR2 YYEKEE (reference sequence). CDR3 in DNA: TGTGCCAGCAGCTTGACGGGACAGAATAATCAGCCCCAGCATTTT. Translation gives CASSLTGQNNQPQHF.

J is TRBJ2-5 and V is TRBV19, with TRBD2 matching 8 bases. Germline CDR1 and CDR2: LNHDA and SQIVND (reference sequence). This CDR3 has 15 residues. Unmatched junction bases numbered 10, after V lost 6 bases and J lost 4 bases. Written as DNA, the CDR3 is TGTGCCAGTAGCACAACGCGGGGGGCGCGAGAGACCCAGTACTTC. It specifies CASSTTRGARETQYF.

This sequence joins TRBV29-1 and TRBJ1-4, with a weak D call TRBD1 (6 bases). This CDR3 region has 13 residues. The ends were cut back, 4 bases at V and 6 bases at J, with 12 bases in the middle. The germline V gene has CDR1 SQVTM and CDR2 ANQGSEA. The CDR3 region is CSVVGAAYEKLFF. For the CDR3, the DNA is TGCAGCGTTGTGGGGGCAGCTTATGAAAAACTGTTTTTT. The full variable domain, in which reference TRBV29-1 and TRBJ1-4 provide the parts outside the CDR3, is SAVISQKPSRDICQRGTSLTIQCQVDSQVTMMFWYRQQPGQSLTLIATANQGSEATYESGFVIDKFPISRPNLTFSTLTVSNMSPEDSSIYLCSVVGAAYEKLFFGSGTQLSVL.

A few counts support this clone. This chain links TRBV4-2 with TRBJ1-2, with TRBD1 matching 7 bases. This CDR3 is 15 amino acids long. In germline, CDR1 is LGHNA, CDR2 YNFKEQ. V lost 1 base, J lost 5 bases, and 7 bases stayed unmatched. The CDR3 DNA follows: TGTGCCAGCAGCCAAGCGGGACAGAGGAATTATGGCTACACCTTC. Protein sequence: CASSQAGQRNYGYTF.

The chain is built from TRBV6-6 and TRBJ1-2, with D tentatively TRBD1 (6 bases). The CDR3 length is 16 residues. With 5 bases removed from V and 8 bases from J, the gap between germline ends came to 24 bases. The germline V gene encodes CDR1 MNHNY and CDR2 SVGAGI (reference sequence). CDR3 sequence reads: CASSPGEGGLRNGYTF. The CDR3 DNA follows: TGTGCCAGCAGTCCTGGGGAGGGGGGACTCCGGAACGGCTACACCTTC.

The chain recombines TRBV7-2 with TRBJ2-3, with D perhaps TRBD2 (6 bases). The CDR3 consists of 16 residues. The V end lost 5 bases, the J end lost 3 bases, and 18 bases lay between the germline ends. CDR1 and CDR2 from the germline V gene are SGHTA and FQGNSA. CDR3 residues: CASSPGLHPSTDTQYF. The CDR3 coding sequence is TGTGCCAGCAGCCCGGGACTCCACCCTTCTACAGATACGCAGTATTTT.

The chain combines TRBV5-1 with TRBJ1-5; D is uncertain. V was trimmed by 0 bases and J by 5 bases, leaving 9 bases between them. The CDR3 length is 14 residues. CDR1 and CDR2 from the germline V gene are SGHRS and YFSETQ. In DNA, the CDR3 is TGCGCCAGCAGCTTGGCCGGCAGAGATCAGCCCCAGCATTTT. Its translation is CASSLAGRDQPQHF.

The genes are TRBV7-9 and TRBJ1-1; D unclear. Per the germline V gene, CDR1 is SEHNR and CDR2 is FQNEAQ (reference sequence). This CDR3 region has 13 residues. The ends were cut back, 6 bases at V and 1 base at J, with 9 bases in the middle. CDR3 nucleotides: TGTGCCAGCAGATATCGGGGGAACACTGAAGCTTTCTTT. Its translation: CASRYRGNTEAFF. The full variable domain, completed using reference TRBV7-9 and TRBJ1-1, is DTGVSQNPRHKITKRGQNVTFRCDPISEHNRLYWYRQTLGQGPEFLTYFQNEAQLEKSRLLSDRFSAERPKGSFSTLEIQRTEQGDSAMYLCASRYRGNTEAFFGQGTRLTVV.

The chain employs TRBV18 and TRBJ1-2; 7 positions match TRBD1. The CDR3 consists of 15 residues. J was trimmed by 8 bases and V by 2 bases; bases with no gene match: 11. Per the germline V gene, CDR1 is KGHSH and CDR2 is LQKENI. The CDR3 loop reads CASSPRERGGDGYTF. As DNA, the CDR3 is TGTGCCAGCTCACCAAGGGAAAGAGGGGGCGACGGCTACACCTTC.

The rearrangement links TRBV9 to TRBJ2-1; weak D call: TRBD2 (6 bases). The CDR3 contains 15 residues. Germline values: CDR1 SGDLS, CDR2 YYNGEE. V was clipped by 3 bases and J by 8 bases, with 18 bases between them. CDR3 nucleotide sequence: TGTGCCAGCAGCGCTAGCGAGAGGCCCGCCGATGAGCAGTTCTTC. Translated, it gives CASSASERPADEQFF.

CDR3: CASSQIDRGGYTF. The CDR3 DNA reads as TGTGCCAGCAGCCAGATAGATCGGGGGGGCTACACCTTC. The chain uses TRBV3-1 (or the pseudogene TRBV3-2) and TRBJ1-2, with a weak D call TRBD1 (5 bases). The CDR3 loop spans 13 amino acids. The V gene lost 3 bases and the J gene lost 8 bases, with 13 bases spanning the gap. The germline CDR1 and CDR2 sequences are LGHDT and YNNKEL (reference sequence).

The chain couples TRBV29-1 to TRBJ2-1; 7 bases align to TRBD2. V trimming: 0 bases; J trimming: 0 bases; junction bases outside the gene matches: 8. The CDR3 is made up of 17 amino acids. The germline gives CDR1 SQVTM, CDR2 ANQGSEA. This CDR3 is CSVEDLVGGSSYNEQFF. DNA of the CDR3: TGCAGCGTTGAAGATCTTGTTGGCGGGAGCTCCTACAATGAGCAGTTCTTC.

The gene calls are TRBV30 and TRBJ1-2, with TRBD1 as a possible D gene (5 bases). V shed 5 bases and J shed 8 bases, with 15 bases lying between them. CDR3 size: 12 residues. The germline V gene encodes CDR1 GTSNPN and CDR2 SVGIG (reference sequence). The CDR3 nucleotides read TGTGCCTGGGAGAAGGTTGGGGGGGGCTACACCTTC. It specifies CAWEKVGGGYTF.

This rearrangement joins TRBV3-1 (or the pseudogene TRBV3-2) to TRBJ2-3, with TRBD2 matching 9 bases. After removal of 5 bases from V and 1 base from J, the junction contained 4 bases not matched to a gene. The length of the CDR3 is 15 residues. Germline CDR1 LGHDT, CDR2 YNNKEL (reference sequence). The CDR3 here is CASSWSSGGTDTQYF. For the CDR3, the DNA is TGTGCCAGCAGCTGGTCTAGCGGGGGCACAGATACGCAGTATTTT.

The rearrangement links TRBV10-2 to TRBJ2-5; no definite D call. Germline V gene lookup returns CDR1 WSHSY and CDR2 SAAADI. This CDR3 is built from 14 residues. V was trimmed by 5 bases and J by 3 bases, leaving 13 bases between them. For the CDR3, the DNA is TGCGCCAGCAGTAATAGTGGTATCAAAGAGACCCAGTACTTC. It yields the protein CASSNSGIKETQYF.

J is TRBJ1-2 and V is TRBV15, with D maybe TRBD1 (5 bases). The CDR3 consists of 13 residues. Germline assignment: CDR1 LNHNV and CDR2 YYDKDF (reference sequence). The V gene lost 0 bases and the J gene lost 3 bases, with 5 bases spanning the gap. Written as DNA, the CDR3 is TGTGCCACCAGCAGAGAGGGGGACTATGGCTACACCTTC. Its translation: CATSREGDYGYTF.

V gene TRBV7-2 combines with J gene TRBJ1-3; TRBD1 matches 9 bases. Trimming took 5 bases from V and 0 from J; bases not matched to a gene: 11. Per germline, CDR1 SGHTA and CDR2 FQGNSA. The CDR3 is 18 residues long. The CDR3 bases are TGTGCCAGCAGCAGATCCCAGGGACAGGGATCCTCTGGAAACACCATATATTTT. Amino acid sequence: CASSRSQGQGSSGNTIYF.

This chain links TRBV15 with TRBJ1-4; 9 bases fit TRBD1. Germline trimming cut 3 bases from V and 7 bases from J; bases unmatched to any gene: 15. From germline, CDR1 is LNHNV and CDR2 YYDKDF (reference sequence). The CDR3 sequence is 18 residues long. This CDR3 reads CATSRDLNGQGIGEKLFF. Here the CDR3 DNA reads TGTGCCACCAGCAGGGATCTTAATGGACAGGGGATCGGTGAAAAACTGTTTTTT.

The genes are TRBV5-6 and TRBJ1-1; the match to TRBD1 covers 7 bases. Germline trimming cut 4 bases from V and 1 base from J; bases unmatched to any gene: 10. The V gene's germline CDR1 is SGHDT and CDR2 YYEEEE. The CDR3 has 16 amino acids. CDR3 nucleotides: TGTGCCAGCAGCCCGCCGACAGGGAAGCAGAACACTGAAGCTTTCTTT. It encodes CASSPPTGKQNTEAFF.

This clone is a singleton in its sample. The J gene is TRBJ2-1, the V gene TRBV3-1 (or the pseudogene TRBV3-2); D call uncertain. The CDR3 is 16 amino acids. Trimming shortened V by 3 bases and J by 7 bases, and 19 bases separated the two germline ends. Germline values: CDR1 LGHDT, CDR2 YNNKEL (reference sequence). The DNA for the CDR3 is TGTGCCAGCAGCCACAGCCGTGCATTCCTTTGGAATGAGCAGTTCTTC. Translation gives CASSHSRAFLWNEQFF.

V and J are TRBV5-5 and TRBJ2-2; D remains unclear. CDR1 SGHKS and CDR2 YYEKEE come from the germline V gene (reference sequence). V lost 0 bases and J lost 2, with 8 bases in between. This CDR3 is built from 15 residues. CDR3 sequence reads: CASSLVVANTGELFF. The CDR3 region has the DNA TGTGCCAGCAGCTTGGTCGTAGCCAACACCGGGGAGCTGTTTTTT.

The chain combines TRBV18 with TRBJ1-1, with D perhaps TRBD1 (6 bases). V gave up 4 bases and J gave up 6 bases, with 9 bases separating them. The CDR3 has 12 residues. From germline, CDR1 is KGHSH and CDR2 LQKENI. The CDR3 loop is CASSLGQSEAFF. In nucleotides, the CDR3 is TGTGCCAGCTCACTTGGACAGTCTGAAGCTTTCTTT.

This chain uses TRBV28 with TRBJ2-4; D is uncertain. The V end lost 2 bases, the J end lost 0 bases, and 14 bases lay between the germline ends. Germline V gene sequence: CDR1 MDHEN, CDR2 SYDVKM. The CDR3 loop spans 17 amino acids. CDR3 sequence (DNA): TGTGCCAGCAGTTTAAGAGGCGCACCGCTAGCCAAAAACATTCAGTACTTC. It translates to CASSLRGAPLAKNIQYF. The full variable domain, its missing parts supplied by reference TRBV28 and TRBJ2-4, is DVKVTQSSRYLVKRTGEKVFLECVQDMDHENMFWYRQDPGLGLRLIYFSYDVKMKEKGDIPEGYSVSREKKERFSLILESASTNQTSMYLCASSLRGAPLAKNIQYFGAGTRLSVL.

Notes on this clone: Additional DNA sequences in this sample encode the identical CDR3. The gene calls are TRBV7-9 and TRBJ1-1; D gene unclear. V dropped 3 bases and J dropped 8 bases, with 4 bases sitting between them. Germline V gives CDR1 SEHNR, CDR2 FQNEAQ (reference sequence). There are 10 residues in the CDR3. CDR3 nucleotide sequence: TGTGCCAGCAGCTTCAGGGAAGCTTTCTTT. Translated: CASSFREAFF.

The V gene is TRBV7-3, the J gene TRBJ2-3; D is perhaps TRBD2 (6 bases). The CDR3 contains 16 residues. Trimming pared 0 bases from V and 1 base from J, leaving 11 bases between. CDR1 is SGHTA and CDR2 is FQGTGA in the germline V gene. CDR3 amino acids: CASSLTRGGGTDTQYF. The CDR3 coding sequence is TGTGCCAGCAGCTTAACGCGGGGAGGCGGCACAGATACGCAGTATTTT.

The gene calls are TRBV30 and TRBJ1-3; D is possibly TRBD1 (5 bases). The CDR3 is 13 amino acids. CDR1 is GTSNPN and CDR2 is SVGIG in the germline V gene (reference sequence). V dropped 7 bases and J dropped 0 bases, with 10 bases sitting between them. The CDR3 reads CALGVLSGNTIYF. In DNA, the CDR3 is TGTGCCTTGGGGGTCCTCTCTGGAAACACCATATATTTT.

The V call is TRBV6-2 or TRBV6-3, the J call TRBJ2-2; 7 positions match TRBD1. The trim removed 4 bases at V and 1 base at J, leaving 3 bases unmatched. The CDR3 is made up of 15 amino acids. CDR1 and CDR2 from the germline V gene are MNHEY and SVGEGT. CDR3 sequence: CASSFGTVNTGELFF. The DNA for the CDR3 is TGTGCCAGCAGTTTCGGGACAGTGAACACCGGGGAGCTGTTTTTT.